In its sample, the clone carrying this T cell receptor (beta chain) was seen many times. This sample stems from a study of T-cell reconstitution after alpha-beta-depleted transplantation in children. Germline V CDR1 and CDR2: SGHRS, YFSETQ. V lost 4 bases and J 0 bases, leaving 4 bases between the germline ends. This CDR3 is built from 12 residues. As it was prepared, the TCRbeta library received unique molecular identifiers. TCRdb independently ran MiXCR on the PCR reads; one entry per CDR3 protein. This sample has about 200,000 distinct CDR3 sequences, with roughly 14% found just once. The V gene is TRBV5-1, the J gene TRBJ2-5; unclear D gene. Sequenced here: PBMCs from the stem cell graft donor, sampled from the stem cell graft. This clonotype was sampled from a human donor who donated a stem cell graft to a child with acute lymphoblastic leukemia. The CDR3 bases are TGCGCCAGCAGCGCGTACCAAGAGACCCAGTACTTC. Translation gives CASSAYQETQYF.